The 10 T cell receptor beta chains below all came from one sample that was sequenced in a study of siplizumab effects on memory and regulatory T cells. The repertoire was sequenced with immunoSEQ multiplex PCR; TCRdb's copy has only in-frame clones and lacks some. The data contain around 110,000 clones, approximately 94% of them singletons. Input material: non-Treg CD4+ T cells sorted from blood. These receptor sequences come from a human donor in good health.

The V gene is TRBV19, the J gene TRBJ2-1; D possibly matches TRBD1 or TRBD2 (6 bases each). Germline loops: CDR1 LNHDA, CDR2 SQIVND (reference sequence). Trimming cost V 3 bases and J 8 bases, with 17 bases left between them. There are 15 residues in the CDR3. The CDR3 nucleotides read TGTGCCAGTAGTATTGGTGGGGGGCTAAGGGATGAGCAGTTCTTC. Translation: CASSIGGGLRDEQFF.

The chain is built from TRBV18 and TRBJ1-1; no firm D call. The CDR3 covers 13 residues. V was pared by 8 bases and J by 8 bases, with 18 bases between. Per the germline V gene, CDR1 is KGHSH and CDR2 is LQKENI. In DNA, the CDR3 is TGTGCCAGCGCAGTAAAGAGTAGGGCCGAAGCTTTCTTT. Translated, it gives CASAVKSRAEAFF.

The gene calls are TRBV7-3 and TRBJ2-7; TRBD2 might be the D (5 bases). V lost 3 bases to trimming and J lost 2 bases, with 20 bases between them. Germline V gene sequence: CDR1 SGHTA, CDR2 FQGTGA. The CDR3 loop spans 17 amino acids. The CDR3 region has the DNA TGTGCCAGCAGCTTCAAGCTCTCCGGGCTAGCCCCCTACGAGCAGTACTTC. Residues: CASSFKLSGLAPYEQYF.

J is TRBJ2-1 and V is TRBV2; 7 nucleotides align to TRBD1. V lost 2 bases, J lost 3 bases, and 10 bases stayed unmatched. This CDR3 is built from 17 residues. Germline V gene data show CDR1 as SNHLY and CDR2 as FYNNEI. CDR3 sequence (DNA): TGTGCCAGCAGTGAAAGAAAGACAGGGAGATACTACAATGAGCAGTTCTTC. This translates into CASSERKTGRYYNEQFF. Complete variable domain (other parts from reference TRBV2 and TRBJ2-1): EPEVTQTPSHQVTQMGQEVILRCVPISNHLYFYWYRQILGQKVEFLVSFYNNEISEKSEIFDDQFSVERPDGSNFTLKIRSTKLEDSAMYFCASSERKTGRYYNEQFFGPGTRLTVL.

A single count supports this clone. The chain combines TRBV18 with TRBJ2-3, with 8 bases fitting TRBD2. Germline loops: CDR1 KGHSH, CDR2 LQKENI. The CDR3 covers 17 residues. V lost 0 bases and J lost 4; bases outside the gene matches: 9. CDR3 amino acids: CASSPPQSGGEADTQYF. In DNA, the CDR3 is TGTGCCAGCTCACCACCCCAAAGCGGGGGAGAAGCAGATACGCAGTATTTT.

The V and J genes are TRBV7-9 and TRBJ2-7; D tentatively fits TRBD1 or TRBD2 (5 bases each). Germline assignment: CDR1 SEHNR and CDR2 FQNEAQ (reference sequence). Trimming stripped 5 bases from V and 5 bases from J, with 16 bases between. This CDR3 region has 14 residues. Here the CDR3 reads CASSDPPGSNEQYF. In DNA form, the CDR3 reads TGTGCCAGCAGCGACCCCCCAGGGAGCAACGAGCAGTACTTC.

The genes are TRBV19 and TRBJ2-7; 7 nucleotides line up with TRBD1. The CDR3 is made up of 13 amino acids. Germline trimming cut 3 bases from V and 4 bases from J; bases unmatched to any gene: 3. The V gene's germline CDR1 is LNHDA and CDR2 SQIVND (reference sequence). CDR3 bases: TGTGCCAGTAGTATGACAGGGCCGTACGAGCAGTACTTC. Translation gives CASSMTGPYEQYF.

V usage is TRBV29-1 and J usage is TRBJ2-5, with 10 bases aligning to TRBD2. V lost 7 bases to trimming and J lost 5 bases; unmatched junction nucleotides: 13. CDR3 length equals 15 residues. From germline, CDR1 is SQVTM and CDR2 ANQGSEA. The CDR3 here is CSDRKREGFGETQYF. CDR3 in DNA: TGCAGCGATCGAAAGCGGGAGGGATTTGGGGAGACCCAGTACTTC.

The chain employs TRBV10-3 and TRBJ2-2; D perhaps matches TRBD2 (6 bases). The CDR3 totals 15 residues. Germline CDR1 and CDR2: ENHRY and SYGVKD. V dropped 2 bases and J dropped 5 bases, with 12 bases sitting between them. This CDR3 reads CAISELDAGTGELFF. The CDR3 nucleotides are TGTGCCATCAGTGAGCTGGATGCGGGGACCGGGGAGCTGTTTTTT.

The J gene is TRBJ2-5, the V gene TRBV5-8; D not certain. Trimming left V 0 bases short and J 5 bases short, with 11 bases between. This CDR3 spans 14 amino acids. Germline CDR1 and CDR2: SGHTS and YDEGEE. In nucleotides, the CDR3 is TGTGCCAGCAGCTTGGTTCTAGGCAGGGAGACCCAGTACTTC. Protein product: CASSLVLGRETQYF. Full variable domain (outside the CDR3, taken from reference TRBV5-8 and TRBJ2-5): EAGVTQSPTHLIKTRGQQATLRCSPISGHTSVYWYQQALGLGLQFLLWYDEGEERNRGNFPPRFSGRQFPNYSSELNVNALELEDSALYLCASSLVLGRETQYFGPGTRLLVL.